This T cell receptor beta chain appears in the sequencing data of a study of human T cells and chemical hapten exposure. In the source study's methods: Across samples, TCR counts had a median of roughly 98,000 and ranged from about 20,000 to 750,000. TCRdb itself ran the RACE reads through MiXCR, one entry per CDR3 protein. These V and J calls derive from TCRdb rather than the authors' analysis. Of 180,000 or so distinct CDR3 sequences in the sample, around 25% are singletons; the top ten hold 2% to 2.5%. Time point given: patch test 3, about 24 weeks after DPC sensitization. Stated treatment: therapeutic diphenylcyclopropenone sensitization with weekly scalp DPC. The CDR3 length is 14 residues. The trim removed 3 bases at V and 4 bases at J, leaving 6 bases unmatched. Germline lookup yields CDR1 DFQATT and CDR2 SNEGSKA (reference sequence).

The TCR comes from a woman aged 40 to 55 with alopecia areata. Some clones in this sample may be carry-over from other donors' samples. This chain links TRBV20-1 with TRBJ2-5, with 9 bases that match TRBD2. The sequenced sample was whole blood, obtained in connection with sensitization to the hapten diphenylcyclopropenone (DPC). CDR3 nucleotide sequence: TGCAGTGCTAGTTGGACTAGCGTCGGAGAGACCCAGTACTTC. This encodes CSASWTSVGETQYF.